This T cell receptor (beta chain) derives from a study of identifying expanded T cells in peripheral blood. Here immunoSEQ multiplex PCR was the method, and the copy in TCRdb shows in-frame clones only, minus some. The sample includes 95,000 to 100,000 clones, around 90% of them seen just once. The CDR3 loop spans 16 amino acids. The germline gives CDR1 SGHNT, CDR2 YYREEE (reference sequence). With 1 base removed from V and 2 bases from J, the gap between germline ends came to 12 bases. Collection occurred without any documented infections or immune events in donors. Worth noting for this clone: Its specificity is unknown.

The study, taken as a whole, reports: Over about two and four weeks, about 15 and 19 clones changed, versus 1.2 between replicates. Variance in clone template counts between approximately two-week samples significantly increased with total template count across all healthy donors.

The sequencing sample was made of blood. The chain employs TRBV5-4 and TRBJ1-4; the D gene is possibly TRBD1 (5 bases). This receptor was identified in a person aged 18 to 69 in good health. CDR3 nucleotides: TGTGCCAGCAGCTTGTTTGGGGGGGGTACTAATGAAAAACTGTTTTTT. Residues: CASSLFGGGTNEKLFF.